This T cell receptor beta chain is from a study of molecular identifiers for immune sequencing clone quantification. A remark on this clonotype: Its antigen is as yet unknown.

With 4 bases removed from V and 0 bases from J, the gap between germline ends came to 16 bases. The CDR3 loop spans 17 amino acids. Germline CDR1 and CDR2: MRHNA and SNTAGT. The study's findings and limits: The study found clones above 20 RNA copies held over 98% of effector molecules and under 1% in naive cells.

TCRdb re-called the PCR reads with MiXCR, one entry per CDR3 protein. The sample consists of approximately 630,000 distinct CDR3 sequences, about 25% of them appearing once. The clonotype was recovered from a human donor in good health. Some libraries in this study had Jurkat cell RNA spiked in. The V call is TRBV6-4, the J call TRBJ2-1; D is possibly TRBD1 (6 bases). Material: naive CD8+ T cells from blood, with Jurkat cell RNA spiked in. Subset here: FACS-sorted CD8+CD4-CCR7+CD45RA+ naive T cells. CDR3 coding DNA: TGTGCCAGCAGTGGAAGGCCCGGGACAAGCTCCTACAATGAGCAGTTCTTC. It codes for CASSGRPGTSSYNEQFF.